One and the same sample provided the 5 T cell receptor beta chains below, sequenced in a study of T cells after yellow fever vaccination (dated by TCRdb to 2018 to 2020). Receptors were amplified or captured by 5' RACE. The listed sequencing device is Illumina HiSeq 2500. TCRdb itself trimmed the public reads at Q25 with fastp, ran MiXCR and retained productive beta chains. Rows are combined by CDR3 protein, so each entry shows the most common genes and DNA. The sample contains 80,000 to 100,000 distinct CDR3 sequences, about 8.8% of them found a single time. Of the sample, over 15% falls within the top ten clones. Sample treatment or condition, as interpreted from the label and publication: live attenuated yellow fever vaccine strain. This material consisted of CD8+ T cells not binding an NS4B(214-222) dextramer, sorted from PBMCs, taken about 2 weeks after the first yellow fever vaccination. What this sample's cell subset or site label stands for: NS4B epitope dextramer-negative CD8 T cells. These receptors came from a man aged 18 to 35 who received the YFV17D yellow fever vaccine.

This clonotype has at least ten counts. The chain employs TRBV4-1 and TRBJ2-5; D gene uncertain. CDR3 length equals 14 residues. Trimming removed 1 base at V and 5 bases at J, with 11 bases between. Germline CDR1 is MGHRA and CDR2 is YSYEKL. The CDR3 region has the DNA TGCGCCAGCAGCCAAGTTACCAACCTCGAGACCCAGTACTTC. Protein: CASSQVTNLETQYF.

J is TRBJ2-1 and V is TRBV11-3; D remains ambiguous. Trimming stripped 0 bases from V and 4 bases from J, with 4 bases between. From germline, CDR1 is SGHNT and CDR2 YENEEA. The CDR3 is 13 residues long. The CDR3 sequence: CASSLEWYNEQFF. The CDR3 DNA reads TGTGCCAGCAGCTTAGAATGGTACAATGAGCAGTTCTTC.

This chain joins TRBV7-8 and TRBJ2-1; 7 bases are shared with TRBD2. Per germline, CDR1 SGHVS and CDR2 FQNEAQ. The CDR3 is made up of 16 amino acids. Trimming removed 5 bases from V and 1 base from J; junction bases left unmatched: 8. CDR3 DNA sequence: TGTGCCAGCAGCCTAGGACTAGTTTCGTCCTACAATGAGCAGTTCTTC. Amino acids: CASSLGLVSSYNEQFF.

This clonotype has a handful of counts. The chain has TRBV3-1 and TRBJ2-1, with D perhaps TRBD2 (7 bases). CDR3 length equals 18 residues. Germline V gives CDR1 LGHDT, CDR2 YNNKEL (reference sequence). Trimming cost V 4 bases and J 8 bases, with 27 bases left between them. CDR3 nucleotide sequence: TGTGCCAGCAGCCGGGGGGGCAATCCGGGACGTCCAGGGGATGAGCAGTTCTTC. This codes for CASSRGGNPGRPGDEQFF.

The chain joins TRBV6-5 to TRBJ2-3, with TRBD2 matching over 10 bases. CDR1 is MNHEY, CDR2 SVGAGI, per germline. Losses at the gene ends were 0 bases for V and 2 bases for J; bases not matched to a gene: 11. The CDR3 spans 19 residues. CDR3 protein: CASSYSIDLSGGTTDTQYF. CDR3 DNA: TGTGCCAGCAGTTACTCGATCGACCTTAGCGGGGGGACCACAGATACGCAGTATTTT.